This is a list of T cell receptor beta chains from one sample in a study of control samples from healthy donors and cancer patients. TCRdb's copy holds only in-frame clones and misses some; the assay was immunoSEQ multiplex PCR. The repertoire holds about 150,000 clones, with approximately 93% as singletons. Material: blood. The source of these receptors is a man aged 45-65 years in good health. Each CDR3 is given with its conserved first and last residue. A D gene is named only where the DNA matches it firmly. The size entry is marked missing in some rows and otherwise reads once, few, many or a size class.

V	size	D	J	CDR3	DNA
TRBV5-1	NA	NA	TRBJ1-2	CASSLGDDKAYGYTF	TGCGCCAGCAGCCTGGGGGACGATAAGGCTTATGGCTACACCTTC
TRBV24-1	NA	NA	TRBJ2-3	CATSDLRTDTQYF	TGTGCCACCAGTGATTTACGCACAGATACGCAGTATTTT
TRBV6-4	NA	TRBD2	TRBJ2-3	CASSFGGLRTDTQYF	TGTGCCAGCAGCTTCGGGGGACTACGAACAGATACGCAGTATTTT
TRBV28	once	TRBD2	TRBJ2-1	CASSLWAGERLNEQFF	TGTGCCAGCAGCCTTTGGGCGGGAGAAAGATTAAATGAGCAGTTCTTC
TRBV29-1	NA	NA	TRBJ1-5	CSVRGNSGGPQHF	TGCAGCGTCCGAGGGAATTCGGGGGGTCCCCAGCATTTT
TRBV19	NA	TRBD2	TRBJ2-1	CASSSGSGSYNEQFF	TGTGCCAGTAGTAGCGGGAGTGGATCCTACAATGAGCAGTTCTTC
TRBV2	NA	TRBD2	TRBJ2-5	CASALAGKGETQYF	TGTGCCAGCGCGCTAGCGGGAAAGGGGGAGACCCAGTACTTC
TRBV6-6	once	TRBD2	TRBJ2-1	CASSYSERGEQFF	TGTGCCAGCAGTTACTCCGAGCGGGGGGAGCAGTTCTTC
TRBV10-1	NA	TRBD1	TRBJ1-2	CASSMTGSRGYTF	TGCGCCAGCAGTATGACAGGGAGTAGAGGCTACACCTTC
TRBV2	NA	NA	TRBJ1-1	CASRGQAANTEAFF	TGTGCCAGCAGGGGTCAAGCAGCGAACACTGAAGCTTTCTTT
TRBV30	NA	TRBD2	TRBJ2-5	CAWSVGLAGYQETQYF	TGTGCCTGGAGCGTCGGACTAGCGGGATATCAAGAGACCCAGTACTTC
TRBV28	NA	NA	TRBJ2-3	CASSSQGGPSDTQYF	TGTGCCAGCAGTTCCCAGGGAGGCCCTTCAGATACGCAGTATTTT
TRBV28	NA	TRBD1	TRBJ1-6	CASSLGQGYNSPLHF	TGTGCCAGCAGCCTGGGACAGGGTTATAATTCACCCCTCCACTTT
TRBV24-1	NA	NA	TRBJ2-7	CATSDLILGRKEQYF	TGTGCCACCAGTGATTTGATTCTAGGGAGGAAGGAGCAGTACTTC
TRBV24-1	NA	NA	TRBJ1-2	CATSARGYGYTF	TGTGCCACCAGCGCTCGAGGCTATGGCTACACCTTC
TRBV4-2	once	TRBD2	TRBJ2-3	CASSPVSGGRGSTDTQYF	TGTGCCAGCAGCCCAGTAAGTGGAGGGAGGGGAAGCACAGATACGCAGTATTTT
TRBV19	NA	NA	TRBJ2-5	CASSMSPTQETQYF	TGTGCCAGTAGTATGAGCCCGACCCAAGAGACCCAGTACTTC
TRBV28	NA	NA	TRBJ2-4	CASSLGLQAKNIQYF	TGTGCCAGCAGCTTGGGTTTACAAGCCAAAAACATTCAGTACTTC
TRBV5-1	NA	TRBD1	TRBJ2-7	CASSLIRDRGTEQYF	TGCGCCAGCAGCTTGATCCGGGACAGGGGTACCGAGCAGTACTTC
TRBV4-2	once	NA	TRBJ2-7	CASSQERQYEQYF	TGTGCCAGCAGCCAAGAACGACAATACGAGCAGTACTTC
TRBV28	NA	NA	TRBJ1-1	CASSSRFEAFF	TGTGCCAGCAGTTCCCGATTTGAAGCTTTCTTT
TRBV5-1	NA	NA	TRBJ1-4	CASSIQQGTNEKLFF	TGCGCCAGCAGCATCCAACAGGGAACTAATGAAAAACTGTTTTTT
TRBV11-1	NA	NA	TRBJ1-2	CASSPNFGLRDGYTF	TGTGCCAGCAGCCCCAACTTCGGGTTACGGGATGGCTACACCTTC
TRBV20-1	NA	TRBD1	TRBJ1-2	CSASTGVNNYGYTF	TGCAGTGCTAGTACAGGGGTAAATAACTATGGCTACACCTTC
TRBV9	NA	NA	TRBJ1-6	CAQGWGWGSPLHF	TGTGCCCAAGGGTGGGGATGGGGTTCACCCCTCCACTTT
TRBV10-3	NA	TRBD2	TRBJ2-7	CAIREGLVYSEQYF	TGTGCCATCAGAGAGGGACTAGTATACTCCGAGCAGTACTTC
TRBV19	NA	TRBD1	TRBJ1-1	CASSDRGSEAFF	TGTGCCAGTAGCGACAGGGGTTCTGAAGCTTTCTTT
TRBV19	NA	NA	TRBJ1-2	CASSWDYGYTF	TGTGCCAGTAGTTGGGACTATGGCTACACCTTC
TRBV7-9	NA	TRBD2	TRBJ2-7	CASSSRTSGTPYEQYF	TGTGCCAGCAGCTCCCGGACTAGCGGGACCCCCTACGAGCAGTACTTC
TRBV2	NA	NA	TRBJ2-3	CASSAQGNTDTQYF	TGTGCCAGCAGTGCGCAGGGCAACACAGATACGCAGTATTTT
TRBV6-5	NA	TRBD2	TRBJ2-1	CASSSKLAGVDNEQFF	TGTGCCAGCAGTTCCAAACTAGCGGGAGTGGACAATGAGCAGTTCTTC
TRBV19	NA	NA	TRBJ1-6	CASSKYRVSDSPLHF	TGTGCCAGTAGCAAATACAGGGTCTCAGATTCACCCCTCCACTTT
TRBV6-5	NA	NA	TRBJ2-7	CASSYGPYEQYF	TGTGCCAGCAGTTACGGGCCCTACGAGCAGTACTTC
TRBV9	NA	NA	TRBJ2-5	CASSPQGGETQYF	TGTGCCAGCAGCCCCCAGGGGGGGGAGACCCAGTACTTC
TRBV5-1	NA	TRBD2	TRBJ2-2	CASSPLAGSLSGELFF	TGCGCCAGCAGCCCCTTAGCGGGAAGCCTATCCGGGGAGCTGTTTTTT
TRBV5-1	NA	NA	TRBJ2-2	CASSLNQGTGELFF	TGCGCCAGCAGCTTGAACCAGGGGACCGGGGAGCTGTTTTTT
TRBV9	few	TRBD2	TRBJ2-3	CASSVASGSRADTQYF	TGTGCCAGCAGCGTAGCCAGCGGGAGTAGGGCAGATACGCAGTATTTT
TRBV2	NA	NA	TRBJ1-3	CATGFSGNTIYF	TGTGCAACAGGTTTTTCTGGAAACACCATATATTTT
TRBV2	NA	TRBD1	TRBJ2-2	CASRDRQGYPGELFF	TGTGCCAGCAGAGATAGACAGGGTTACCCCGGGGAGCTGTTTTTT
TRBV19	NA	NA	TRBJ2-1	CASSIMDNEQFF	TGTGCCAGTAGTATTATGGACAATGAGCAGTTCTTC